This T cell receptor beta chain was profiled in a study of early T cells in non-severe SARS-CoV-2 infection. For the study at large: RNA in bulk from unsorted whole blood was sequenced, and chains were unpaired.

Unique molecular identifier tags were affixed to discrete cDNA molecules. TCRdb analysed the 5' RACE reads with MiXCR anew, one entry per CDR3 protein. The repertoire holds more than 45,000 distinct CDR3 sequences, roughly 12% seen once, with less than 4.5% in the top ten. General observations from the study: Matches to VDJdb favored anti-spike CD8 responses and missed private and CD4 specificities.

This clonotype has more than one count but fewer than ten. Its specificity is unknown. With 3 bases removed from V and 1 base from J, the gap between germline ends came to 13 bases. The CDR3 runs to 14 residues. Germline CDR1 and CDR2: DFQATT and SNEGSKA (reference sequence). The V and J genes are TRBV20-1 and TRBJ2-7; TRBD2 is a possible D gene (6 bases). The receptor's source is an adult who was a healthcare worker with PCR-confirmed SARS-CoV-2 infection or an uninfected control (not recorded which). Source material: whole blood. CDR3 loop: CSAREGGSSYEQYF. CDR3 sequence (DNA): TGCAGTGCTAGGGAGGGAGGTAGTTCCTACGAGCAGTACTTC.